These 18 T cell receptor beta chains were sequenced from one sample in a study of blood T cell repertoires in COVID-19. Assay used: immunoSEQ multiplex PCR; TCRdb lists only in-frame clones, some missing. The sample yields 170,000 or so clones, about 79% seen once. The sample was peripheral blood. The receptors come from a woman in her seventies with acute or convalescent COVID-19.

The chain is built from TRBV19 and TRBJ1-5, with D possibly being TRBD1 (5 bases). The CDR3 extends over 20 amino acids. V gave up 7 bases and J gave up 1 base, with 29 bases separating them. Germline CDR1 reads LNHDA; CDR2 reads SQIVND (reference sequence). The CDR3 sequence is CASTALYPTGNVGSNQPQHF. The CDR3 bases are TGTGCCAGTACCGCCCTTTATCCCACAGGTAATGTCGGAAGCAATCAGCCCCAGCATTTT.

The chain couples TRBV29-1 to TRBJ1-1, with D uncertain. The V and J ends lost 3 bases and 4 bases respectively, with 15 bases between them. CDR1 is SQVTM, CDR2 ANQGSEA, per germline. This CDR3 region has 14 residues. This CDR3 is CSVEPGYVATEAFF. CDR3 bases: TGCAGCGTTGAGCCCGGGTATGTGGCCACTGAAGCTTTCTTT.

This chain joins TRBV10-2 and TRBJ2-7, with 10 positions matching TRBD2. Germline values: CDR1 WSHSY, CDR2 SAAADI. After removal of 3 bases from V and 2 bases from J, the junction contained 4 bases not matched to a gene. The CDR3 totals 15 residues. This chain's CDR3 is CASSEQAGGPYEQYF. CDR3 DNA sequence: TGCGCCAGCAGTGAACAAGCGGGAGGGCCCTACGAGCAGTACTTC.

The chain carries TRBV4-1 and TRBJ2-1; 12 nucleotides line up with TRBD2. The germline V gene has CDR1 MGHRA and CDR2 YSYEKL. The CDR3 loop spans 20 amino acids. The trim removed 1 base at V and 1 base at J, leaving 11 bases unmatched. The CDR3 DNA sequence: TGCGCCAGCAGCCAAGGGACCCTAGCGGGAGGGCCTCGGTCCTACAATGAGCAGTTCTTC. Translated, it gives CASSQGTLAGGPRSYNEQFF.

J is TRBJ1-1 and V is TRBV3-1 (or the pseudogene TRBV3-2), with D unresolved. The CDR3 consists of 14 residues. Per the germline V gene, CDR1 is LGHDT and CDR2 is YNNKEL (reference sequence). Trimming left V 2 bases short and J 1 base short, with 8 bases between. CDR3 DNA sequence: TGTGCCAGCAGCCAAATGGGAGAGAACACTGAAGCTTTCTTT. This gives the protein CASSQMGENTEAFF.

The CDR3 here is CASIPRGEASGANVLTF. The DNA of the CDR3 is TGTGCCAGTATTCCTCGGGGGGAGGCCTCTGGGGCCAACGTCCTGACTTTC. The rearrangement links TRBV19 to TRBJ2-6; 7 nucleotides match TRBD2. Unmatched junction bases numbered 9, after V lost 7 bases and J lost 0 bases. Germline V gene lookup returns CDR1 LNHDA and CDR2 SQIVND (reference sequence). The CDR3 has 17 residues.

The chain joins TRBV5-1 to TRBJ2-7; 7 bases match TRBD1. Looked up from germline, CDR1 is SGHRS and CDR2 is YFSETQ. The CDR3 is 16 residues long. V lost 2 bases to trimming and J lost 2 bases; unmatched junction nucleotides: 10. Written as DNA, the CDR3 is TGCGCCAGCAGCTTTGACAGGGCACATACTACCTACGAGCAGTACTTC. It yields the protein CASSFDRAHTTYEQYF.

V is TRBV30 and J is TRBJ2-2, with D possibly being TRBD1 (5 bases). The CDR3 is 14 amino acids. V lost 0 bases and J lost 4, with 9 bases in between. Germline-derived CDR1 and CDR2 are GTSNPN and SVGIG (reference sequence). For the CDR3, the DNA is TGTGCCTGGAGTGTATTAGGGGCCACCGGGGAGCTGTTTTTT. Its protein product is CAWSVLGATGELFF.

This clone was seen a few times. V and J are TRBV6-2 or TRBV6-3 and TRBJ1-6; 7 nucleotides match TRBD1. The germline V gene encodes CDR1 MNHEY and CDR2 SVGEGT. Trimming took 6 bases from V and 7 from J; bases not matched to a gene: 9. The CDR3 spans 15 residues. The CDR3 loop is CASSDRGTANSPLHF. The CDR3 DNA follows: TGTGCCAGCAGCGATAGAGGGACAGCGAATTCACCCCTCCACTTT.

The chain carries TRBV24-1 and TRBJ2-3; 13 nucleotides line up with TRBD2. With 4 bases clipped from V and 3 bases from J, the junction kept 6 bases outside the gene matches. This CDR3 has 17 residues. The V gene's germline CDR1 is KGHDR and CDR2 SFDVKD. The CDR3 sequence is CATSDPTSGRGTDTQYF. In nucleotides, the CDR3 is TGTGCCACCAGTGACCCCACTAGCGGGAGGGGGACAGATACGCAGTATTTT.

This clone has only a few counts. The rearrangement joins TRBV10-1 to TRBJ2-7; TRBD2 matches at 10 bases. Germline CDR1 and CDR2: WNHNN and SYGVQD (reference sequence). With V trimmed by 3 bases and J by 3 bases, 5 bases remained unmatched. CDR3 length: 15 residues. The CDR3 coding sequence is TGCGCCAGCAGTGACCGGACTAGCGGACTCTACGAGCAGTACTTC. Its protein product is CASSDRTSGLYEQYF.

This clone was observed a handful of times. CDR3 nucleotides: TGTGCCAGCAGGCGACTAGCGGACTCCTACAATGAGCAGTTCTTC. Its translation: CASRRLADSYNEQFF. This chain joins TRBV6-5 and TRBJ2-1, with 9 bases identical to TRBD2. The CDR3 consists of 15 residues. V was pared by 6 bases and J by 0 bases, with 3 bases of the junction left unmatched. Per the germline V gene, CDR1 is MNHEY and CDR2 is SVGAGI.

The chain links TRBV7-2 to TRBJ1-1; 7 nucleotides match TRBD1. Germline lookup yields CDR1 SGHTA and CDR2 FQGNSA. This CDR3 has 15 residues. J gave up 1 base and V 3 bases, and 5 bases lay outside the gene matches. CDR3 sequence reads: CASSFTTGRNTEAFF. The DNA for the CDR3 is TGTGCCAGCAGCTTCACGACAGGGAGGAACACTGAAGCTTTCTTT.

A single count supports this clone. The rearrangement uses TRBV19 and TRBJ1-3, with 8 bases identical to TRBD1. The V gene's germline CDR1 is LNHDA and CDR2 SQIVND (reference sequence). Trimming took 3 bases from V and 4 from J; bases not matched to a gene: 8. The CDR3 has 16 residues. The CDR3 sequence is CASSIPQGAHGNTIYF. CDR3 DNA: TGTGCCAGTAGTATTCCGCAGGGGGCGCACGGAAACACCATATATTTT.

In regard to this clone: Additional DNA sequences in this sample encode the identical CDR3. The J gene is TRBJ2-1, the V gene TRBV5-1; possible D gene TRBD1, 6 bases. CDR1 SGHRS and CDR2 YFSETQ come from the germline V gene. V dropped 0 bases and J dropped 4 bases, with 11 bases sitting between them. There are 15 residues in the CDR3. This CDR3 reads CASSLGGQTYNEQFF. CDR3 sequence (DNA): TGCGCCAGCAGCTTGGGCGGACAGACATACAATGAGCAGTTCTTC.

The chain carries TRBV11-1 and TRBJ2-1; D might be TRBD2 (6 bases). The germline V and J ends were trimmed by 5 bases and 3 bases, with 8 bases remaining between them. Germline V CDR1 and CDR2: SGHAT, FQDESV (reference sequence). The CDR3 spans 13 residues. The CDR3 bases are TGTGCCAGCAGCCGGACTAACTACAATGAGCAGTTCTTC. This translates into CASSRTNYNEQFF.

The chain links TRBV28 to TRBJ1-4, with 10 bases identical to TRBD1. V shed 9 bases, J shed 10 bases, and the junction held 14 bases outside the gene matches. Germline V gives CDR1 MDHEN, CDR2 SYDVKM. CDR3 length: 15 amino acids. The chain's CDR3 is CASQLTGTGVAKLFF. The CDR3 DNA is TGTGCCAGTCAACTTACCGGGACAGGGGTTGCAAAACTGTTTTTT.

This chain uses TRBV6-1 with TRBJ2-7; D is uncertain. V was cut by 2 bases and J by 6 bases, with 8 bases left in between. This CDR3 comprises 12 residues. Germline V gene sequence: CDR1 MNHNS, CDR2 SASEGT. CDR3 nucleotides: TGTGCCAGCAGTGAACTTCTCGTCGAGCAGTACTTC. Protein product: CASSELLVEQYF.